The source of this T cell receptor beta chain is a study of CD8 T cells in Susac syndrome. This CDR3 region has 12 residues. CDR1 is MNHEY and CDR2 is SMNVEV in the germline V gene (reference sequence). Trimming stripped 6 bases from V and 7 bases from J, with 9 bases between. Negative isolation yielded CD4+ and CD8+ T cells, and FACS enriched TEMRA cells. The RNA, roughly 0.45 to 1 ug, was put through reverse transcription using random hexamers. Each CDR3 protein is one row after TCRdb ran MiXCR on the immunoSEQ multiplex PCR reads. The sample contains 80,000 to 90,000 distinct CDR3 sequences, around 93% of which appear only once.

Input material: CD8+ T cells from PBMCs. The gene calls are TRBV27 and TRBJ2-2, with D possibly TRBD1 on 6 matching bases. The sequence was obtained from a human donor with Susac syndrome. CDR3 amino acids: CASRQGFGELFF. The CDR3 DNA is TGTGCCAGCAGGCAGGGGTTCGGGGAGCTGTTTTTT.